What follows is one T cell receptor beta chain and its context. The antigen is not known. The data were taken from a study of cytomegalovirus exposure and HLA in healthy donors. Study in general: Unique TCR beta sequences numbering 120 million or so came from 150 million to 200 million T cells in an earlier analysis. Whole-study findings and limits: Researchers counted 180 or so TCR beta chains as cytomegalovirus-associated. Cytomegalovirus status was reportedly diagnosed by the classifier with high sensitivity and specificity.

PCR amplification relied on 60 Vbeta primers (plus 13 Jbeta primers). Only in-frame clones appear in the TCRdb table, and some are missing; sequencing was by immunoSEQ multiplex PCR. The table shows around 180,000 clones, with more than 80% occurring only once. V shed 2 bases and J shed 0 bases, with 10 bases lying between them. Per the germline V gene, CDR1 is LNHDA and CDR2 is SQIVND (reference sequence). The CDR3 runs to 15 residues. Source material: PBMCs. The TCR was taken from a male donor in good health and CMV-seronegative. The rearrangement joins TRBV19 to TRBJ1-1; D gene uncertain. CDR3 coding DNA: TGTGCCAGTAGTATAAGACGGACTATGAACACTGAAGCTTTCTTT. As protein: CASSIRRTMNTEAFF. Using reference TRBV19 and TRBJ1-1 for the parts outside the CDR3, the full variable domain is DGGITQSPKYLFRKEGQNVTLSCEQNLNHDAMYWYRQDPGQGLRLIYYSQIVNDFQKGDIAEGYSVSREKKESFPLTVTSAQKNPTAFYLCASSIRRTMNTEAFFGQGTRLTVV.